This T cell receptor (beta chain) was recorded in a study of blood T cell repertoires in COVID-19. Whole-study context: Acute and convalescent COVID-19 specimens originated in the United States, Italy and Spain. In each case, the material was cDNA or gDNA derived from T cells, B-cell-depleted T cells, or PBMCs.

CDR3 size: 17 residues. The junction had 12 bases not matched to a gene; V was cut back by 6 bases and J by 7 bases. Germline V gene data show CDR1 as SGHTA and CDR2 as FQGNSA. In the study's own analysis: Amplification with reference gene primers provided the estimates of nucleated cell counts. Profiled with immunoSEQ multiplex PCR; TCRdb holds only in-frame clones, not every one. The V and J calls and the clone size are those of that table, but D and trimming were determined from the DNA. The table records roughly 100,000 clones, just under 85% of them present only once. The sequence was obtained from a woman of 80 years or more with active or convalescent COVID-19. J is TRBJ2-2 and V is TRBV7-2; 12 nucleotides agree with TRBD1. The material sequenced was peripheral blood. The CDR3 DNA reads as TGTGCCAGCAGTACCACCGGGGACAGGGGGCGACTCGGGGAGCTGTTTTTT. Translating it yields CASSTTGDRGRLGELFF.